This T cell receptor beta chain was identified in a study of shared T cell receptors in the human thymus. Sequencing was performed with immunoSEQ multiplex PCR; in TCRdb, only in-frame clones are kept and a portion is missing. Among roughly 560,000 clones listed, 70% to 80% were seen once. CDR3 size: 15 residues. Trimming cost V 4 bases and J 2 bases, with 15 bases left between them. Germline loops: CDR1 SEHNR, CDR2 FQNEAQ (reference sequence). The data were also submitted as part of a second study, on human thymus T cells. This second report adds: Thymus tissue for the work was resected from patients undergoing corrective heart surgery.

The chain is built from TRBV7-9 and TRBJ2-7; a possible D gene is TRBD2 (6 bases). The sample comprised thymocytes. The sequence was collected from a boy less than two years old with a congenital heart defect. The CDR3, as DNA: TGTGCCAGCAGCTGCTCCGGGACTGACCCCTACGAGCAGTACTTC. Translation: CASSCSGTDPYEQYF. Based on the CDR3 plus reference TRBV7-9 and TRBJ2-7, the full variable domain is DTGVSQNPRHKITKRGQNVTFRCDPISEHNRLYWYRQTLGQGPEFLTYFQNEAQLEKSRLLSDRFSAERPKGSFSTLEIQRTEQGDSAMYLCASSCSGTDPYEQYFGPGTRLTVT.